These 29 T cell receptor beta chains came from one sample sequenced in a study of blood T cell repertoires in COVID-19. Generated by immunoSEQ multiplex PCR, the TCRdb table keeps only in-frame clones and is missing some. The table shows 200,000 to 300,000 clones, with about 80% occurring only once. The source material was peripheral blood. The source of these receptors is an elderly woman with acute or convalescent COVID-19.

The chain is built from TRBV7-8 and TRBJ2-7, with 10 positions matching TRBD1. The CDR3 length is 16 residues. J lost 3 bases, V lost 3 bases, and 8 bases had no gene match. Looked up from germline, CDR1 is SGHVS and CDR2 is FQNEAQ. CDR3 nucleotides: TGTGCCAGCAGCTTTGCTATAGGGACAGGGGACTACGAGCAGTACTTC. It specifies CASSFAIGTGDYEQYF.

The rearrangement joins TRBV18 to TRBJ2-3, with D tentatively TRBD2 (6 bases). CDR1 and CDR2 from the germline V gene are KGHSH and LQKENI. This CDR3 comprises 14 residues. The V gene lost 2 bases and the J gene lost 2 bases, with 8 bases spanning the gap. Here the CDR3 reads CASSPGTPTDTQYF. CDR3 DNA: TGTGCCAGCTCACCAGGGACTCCCACAGATACGCAGTATTTT.

This clone has at least ten counts. The chain joins TRBV30 to TRBJ2-7; 7 bases are a match to TRBD2. Germline CDR1 and CDR2: GTSNPN and SVGIG (reference sequence). The CDR3 extends over 15 amino acids. Trimming cost V 0 bases and J 0 bases; bases outside gene matches: 5. The DNA for the CDR3 is TGTGCCTGGAGTGTAAGCGGGAAGAGCTCCTACGAGCAGTACTTC. Translated: CAWSVSGKSSYEQYF.

The count of this clone is one. V and J are TRBV4-1 and TRBJ1-3; 8 nucleotides agree with TRBD1. The CDR3 spans 14 residues. Germline V gene sequence: CDR1 MGHRA, CDR2 YSYEKL. The V and J ends lost 3 bases and 7 bases, in that order; junction bases with no gene match: 5. The CDR3 is CASSQQGARNTIYF. The DNA of the CDR3 is TGCGCCAGCAGCCAGCAGGGGGCGCGGAACACCATATATTTT.

The chain carries TRBV5-1 and TRBJ1-1; TRBD1 agrees at 7 bases. Germline trimming cut 5 bases from V and 1 base from J; bases unmatched to any gene: 8. In germline, CDR1 is SGHRS, CDR2 YFSETQ. The CDR3 length is 15 residues. CDR3 DNA: TGCGCCAGCAGTTTGACCGGGACAGCGAACACTGAAGCTTTCTTT. Translating it yields CASSLTGTANTEAFF. Full variable domain (outside the CDR3, taken from reference TRBV5-1 and TRBJ1-1): KAGVTQTPRYLIKTRGQQVTLSCSPISGHRSVSWYQQTPGQGLQFLFEYFSETQRNKGNFPGRFSGRQFSNSRSEMNVSTLELGDSALYLCASSLTGTANTEAFFGQGTRLTVV.

The chain has TRBV27 and TRBJ1-6; 7 bases are shared with TRBD1. Germline lookup yields CDR1 MNHEY and CDR2 SMNVEV (reference sequence). The CDR3 loop spans 15 amino acids. V shed 5 bases and J 7 bases; nucleotides not matched to a gene: 8. The CDR3 DNA follows: TGTGCCAGCAGTCCCAACAGGGGATGGAATTCACCCCTCCACTTT. The encoded protein is CASSPNRGWNSPLHF.

This clone was counted only a few times. The V gene is TRBV12-3 or TRBV12-4, the J gene TRBJ2-1, with D perhaps TRBD2 (5 bases). Trimming left V 3 bases short and J 3 bases short, with 6 bases between. The CDR3 is 13 residues long. The CDR3 DNA follows: TGTGCCAGCAGTTTCGGGGACTACAATGAGCAGTTCTTC. It yields the protein CASSFGDYNEQFF.

V is TRBV30 and J is TRBJ1-2; 8 bases agree with TRBD1. Germline-derived CDR1 and CDR2 are GTSNPN and SVGIG (reference sequence). With V trimmed by 5 bases and J by 8 bases, 16 bases remained unmatched. The CDR3 is 15 amino acids. The CDR3 nucleotides are TGTGCCTGGGAATACGACAGGGGCCCAGGCCAAGGCTACACCTTC. Its protein is CAWEYDRGPGQGYTF. The entire variable domain, with the rest obtained from reference TRBV30 and TRBJ1-2, is as follows: SQTIHQWPATLVQPVGSPLSLECTVEGTSNPNLYWYRQAAGRGLQLLFYSVGIGQISSEVPQNLSASRPQDRQFILSSKKLLLSDSGFYLCAWEYDRGPGQGYTFGSGTRLTVV.

The chain joins TRBV7-2 to TRBJ1-2, with D tentatively TRBD1 (6 bases). CDR3 length equals 14 residues. The germline gives CDR1 SGHTA, CDR2 FQGNSA. Trimming pared 1 base from V and 12 bases from J, leaving 18 bases between. The CDR3 region is CASSLEGVGRRDTF. The DNA for the CDR3 is TGTGCCAGCAGCTTAGAGGGGGTTGGGCGCCGGGACACCTTC.

This rearrangement joins TRBV5-1 to TRBJ1-2, with 7 bases matching TRBD1. J lost 6 bases, V lost 1 base, and 3 bases had no gene match. The CDR3 spans 13 residues. Germline CDR1 SGHRS, CDR2 YFSETQ. The CDR3 spells CASSLTGENGYTF. The CDR3 DNA is TGCGCCAGCAGCTTGACAGGGGAAAATGGCTACACCTTC.

This chain connects TRBV29-1 to TRBJ1-2, with 11 bases that match TRBD1. Germline V gene data show CDR1 as SQVTM and CDR2 as ANQGSEA. The V segment lost 5 bases and the J segment 3 bases; nucleotides outside the gene matches: 14. The CDR3 is 17 residues long. DNA of the CDR3: TGCAGCGTTCCTACCAGGACAGGGGGCTCTCTTGACTATGGCTACACCTTC. The encoded protein is CSVPTRTGGSLDYGYTF.

Only one count was recorded for this clone. The chain is built from TRBV2 and TRBJ1-2; D is unclear. Trimming left V 8 bases short and J 2 bases short, with 12 bases between. Germline assignment: CDR1 SNHLY and CDR2 FYNNEI. The CDR3 totals 13 residues. CDR3 DNA sequence: TGTGCCAGCTCAACCCTACAGAACTATGGCTACACCTTC. Its protein product is CASSTLQNYGYTF.

This clone was detected ten times or more. The V gene is TRBV3-1 (or the pseudogene TRBV3-2), the J gene TRBJ2-2, with 8 bases aligning to TRBD2. Trimming removed 4 bases from V and 7 bases from J; junction bases left unmatched: 5. CDR1 LGHDT and CDR2 YNNKEL come from the germline V gene (reference sequence). The CDR3 extends over 14 amino acids. CDR3 in amino acids: CASSPGLAGGELFF. The CDR3 coding sequence is TGTGCCAGCAGCCCCGGACTAGCTGGCGGGGAGCTGTTTTTT.

The rearrangement joins TRBV6-4 to TRBJ1-1; D not resolved. Trimming cost V 6 bases and J 0 bases, with 14 bases left between them. The CDR3 has 15 amino acids. Germline values: CDR1 MRHNA, CDR2 SNTAGT. The CDR3 protein is CASSPGVGLNTEAFF. The CDR3, as DNA: TGTGCCAGCAGCCCAGGTGTCGGATTGAACACTGAAGCTTTCTTT.

In regard to this clone: In the same sample, other DNA sequences code for this CDR3. This chain links TRBV29-1 with TRBJ1-1, with D possibly matching TRBD1 (6 bases). The CDR3 extends over 13 amino acids. V was shortened by 6 bases and J by 0 bases, with 11 bases between the two germline ends. Germline V gives CDR1 SQVTM, CDR2 ANQGSEA. The CDR3 region is CSVRTGMNTEAFF. CDR3 DNA sequence: TGCAGCGTCCGTACAGGGATGAACACTGAAGCTTTCTTT.

This clone was seen more than once but under ten times. The chain uses TRBV5-4 and TRBJ1-1, with TRBD1 as a possible D gene (6 bases). The CDR3 length is 17 residues. Trimming cost V 0 bases and J 0 bases, with 15 bases left between them. Germline V lookup: CDR1 SGHNT, CDR2 YYREEE (reference sequence). The CDR3 coding sequence is TGTGCCAGCAGCTTGGCGCTGGGAGGGGGGATGAACACTGAAGCTTTCTTT. This sequence encodes CASSLALGGGMNTEAFF.

This chain links TRBV6-5 with TRBJ2-7; 10 bases are a match to TRBD2. Germline-derived CDR1 and CDR2 are MNHEY and SVGAGI. J gave up 2 bases and V 7 bases, and 8 bases lay outside the gene matches. This CDR3 is 15 amino acids long. DNA of the CDR3: TGTGCCAGCACCGAAAGAGCGGGGGGGCCCTACGAGCAGTACTTC. This codes for CASTERAGGPYEQYF.

The chain uses TRBV7-2 and TRBJ1-1; perhaps TRBD1 as D (5 bases). Germline V lookup: CDR1 SGHTA, CDR2 FQGNSA. Trimming pared 5 bases from V and 2 bases from J, leaving 18 bases between. The CDR3 has 16 amino acids. CDR3 in amino acids: CASSQTPGTFNTEAFF. The CDR3 nucleotides read TGTGCCAGCAGCCAGACACCCGGGACTTTTAACACTGAAGCTTTCTTT.

The chain links TRBV10-1 to TRBJ2-5, with 7 bases aligning to TRBD1. In germline, CDR1 is WNHNN, CDR2 SYGVQD (reference sequence). This CDR3 spans 15 amino acids. The V and J ends lost 6 bases and 2 bases, in that order; junction bases with no gene match: 9. This chain's CDR3 is CASSTGQAIQETQYF. CDR3 nucleotides: TGCGCCAGCAGCACTGGACAGGCGATACAAGAGACCCAGTACTTC.

This clone was observed once. The V call is TRBV13, the J call TRBJ2-2, with no clear D. CDR1 and CDR2 from the germline V gene are PRHDT and FYEKMQ (reference sequence). Trimming shortened V by 1 base and J by 4 bases, and 16 bases separated the two germline ends. This CDR3 is built from 17 residues. The CDR3 sequence: CASSLDPRSRTTGELFF. CDR3 sequence (DNA): TGTGCCAGCAGCTTAGACCCCCGATCGCGCACCACCGGGGAGCTGTTTTTT.

V is TRBV29-1 and J is TRBJ1-5, with D uncertain. Trimming stripped 6 bases from V and 0 bases from J, with 6 bases between. This CDR3 spans 12 amino acids. The germline CDR1 and CDR2 sequences are SQVTM and ANQGSEA. CDR3 nucleotide sequence: TGCAGCGTCAGAAATAGCAATCAGCCCCAGCATTTT. This gives the protein CSVRNSNQPQHF.

The gene calls are TRBV4-1 and TRBJ1-4, with D possibly matching TRBD1 (5 bases). The V end was cut by 1 base, the J end by 8 bases, with 11 bases between. The CDR3 is 14 amino acids. The germline gives CDR1 MGHRA, CDR2 YSYEKL. CDR3 DNA sequence: TGCGCCAGCAGCCAAGCGGGGGTAGGAGAAAAACTGTTTTTT. It codes for CASSQAGVGEKLFF.

The V and J genes are TRBV11-2 and TRBJ1-6, with 7 bases that match TRBD1. With 0 bases clipped from V and 9 bases from J, the junction kept 5 bases outside the gene matches. CDR3 length: 15 amino acids. CDR1 SGHAT and CDR2 FQNNGV come from the germline V gene. The CDR3 DNA follows: TGTGCCAGCAGCTTAGACAGGGGGGCTGGTTCACCCCTCCACTTT. Protein: CASSLDRGAGSPLHF.

J is TRBJ2-5 and V is TRBV6-2 or TRBV6-3; 9 nucleotides agree with TRBD2. The CDR3 spans 16 residues. After removal of 5 bases from V and 5 bases from J, the junction contained 12 bases not matched to a gene. Germline V lookup: CDR1 MNHEY, CDR2 SVGEGT. CDR3 residues: CASSSPLRGGAETQYF. The CDR3 DNA follows: TGTGCCAGCAGTAGCCCCCTCCGCGGGGGGGCTGAGACCCAGTACTTC.

This clone has more than one count but fewer than ten. The chain recombines TRBV5-1 with TRBJ2-2, with D possibly TRBD2 on 5 matching bases. Per the germline V gene, CDR1 is SGHRS and CDR2 is YFSETQ. CDR3 size: 16 residues. Trimming left V 4 bases short and J 0 bases short, with 13 bases between. The CDR3 loop is CASSPRETSNTGELFF. As DNA, the CDR3 is TGCGCCAGCAGCCCGAGGGAGACCTCGAACACCGGGGAGCTGTTTTTT.

This clone appeared a few times. The chain joins TRBV15 to TRBJ1-2; 9 positions match TRBD1. The CDR3 consists of 15 residues. Germline V gene data show CDR1 as LNHNV and CDR2 as YYDKDF (reference sequence). V was pared by 1 base and J by 3 bases, with 3 bases of the junction left unmatched. The CDR3 coding sequence is TGTGCCACCAGCAGAGCCGACAGGGGGTACTATGGCTACACCTTC. This encodes CATSRADRGYYGYTF.

This chain connects TRBV5-1 to TRBJ1-2; D may be TRBD1 (6 bases). With 6 bases removed from V and 2 bases from J, the gap between germline ends came to 11 bases. The CDR3 loop spans 13 amino acids. The germline V gene has CDR1 SGHRS and CDR2 YFSETQ. This chain's CDR3 is CASTSGVNYGYTF. The CDR3 DNA is TGCGCCAGCACATCAGGGGTAAACTATGGCTACACCTTC.

The gene calls are TRBV19 and TRBJ1-2; 9 bases match TRBD1. The CDR3 is made up of 13 amino acids. Germline V gives CDR1 LNHDA, CDR2 SQIVND (reference sequence). V shed 9 bases, J shed 8 bases, and the junction held 10 bases outside the gene matches. Written as DNA, the CDR3 is TGTGCCAGCCATGACCGACAGGGGGGAGGCTACACCTTC. Its translation is CASHDRQGGGYTF.

Details on this clone: This may arise from a read error, as a much more abundant clone is one base away. This specimen includes other DNA sequences encoding the same CDR3. The V call is TRBV5-1, the J call TRBJ1-3, with no clear D. Germline V gives CDR1 SGHRS, CDR2 YFSETQ. The CDR3 is 14 amino acids. Trimming removed 4 bases from V and 4 bases from J, with 12 bases in between. The CDR3 spells CASSLAGYGNTIYF. The CDR3 nucleotides read TGCGCCAGCAGCCTGGCGGGTTACGGAAACACCATATATTTT.